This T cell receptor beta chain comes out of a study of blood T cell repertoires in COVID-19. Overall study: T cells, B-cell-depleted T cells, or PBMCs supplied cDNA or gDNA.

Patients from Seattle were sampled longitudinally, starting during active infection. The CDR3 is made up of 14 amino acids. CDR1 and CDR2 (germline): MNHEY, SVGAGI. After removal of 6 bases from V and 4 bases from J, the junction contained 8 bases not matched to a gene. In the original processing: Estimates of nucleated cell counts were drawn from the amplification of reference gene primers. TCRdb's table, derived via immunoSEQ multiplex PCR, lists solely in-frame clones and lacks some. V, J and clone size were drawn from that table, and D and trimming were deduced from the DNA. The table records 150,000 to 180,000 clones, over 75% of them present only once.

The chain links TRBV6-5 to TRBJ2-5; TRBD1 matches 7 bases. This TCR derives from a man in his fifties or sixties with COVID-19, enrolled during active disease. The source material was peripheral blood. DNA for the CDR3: TGTGCCAGCAGGGGGACAGTTGGGGGAGAGACCCAGTACTTC. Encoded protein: CASRGTVGGETQYF.